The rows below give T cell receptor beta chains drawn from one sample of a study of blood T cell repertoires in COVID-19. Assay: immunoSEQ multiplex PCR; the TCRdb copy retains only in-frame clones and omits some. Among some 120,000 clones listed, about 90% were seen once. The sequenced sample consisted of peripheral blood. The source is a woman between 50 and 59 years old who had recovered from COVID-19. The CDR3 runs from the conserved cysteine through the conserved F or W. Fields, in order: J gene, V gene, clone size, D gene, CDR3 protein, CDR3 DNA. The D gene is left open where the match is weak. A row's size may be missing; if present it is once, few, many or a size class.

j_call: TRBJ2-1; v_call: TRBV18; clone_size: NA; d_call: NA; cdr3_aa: CASSPLARGGEMSSYNEQFF; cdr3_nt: TGTGCCAGCTCACCCTTGGCCAGGGGAGGGGAAATGAGCTCCTACAATGAGCAGTTCTTC
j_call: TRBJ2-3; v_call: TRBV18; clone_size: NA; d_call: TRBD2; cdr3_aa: CASSHRLASTDTQYF; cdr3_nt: TGTGCCAGCTCACACCGACTAGCTAGCACAGATACGCAGTATTTT
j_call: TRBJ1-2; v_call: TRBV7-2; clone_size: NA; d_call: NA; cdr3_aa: CASSLDQVGGYTF; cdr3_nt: TGTGCCAGCAGCTTAGACCAGGTTGGTGGCTACACCTTC
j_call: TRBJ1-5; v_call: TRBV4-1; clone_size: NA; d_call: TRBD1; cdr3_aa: CASSQVHGTGGNQPQHF; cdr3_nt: TGCGCCAGCAGCCAAGTTCATGGGACAGGGGGCAATCAGCCCCAGCATTTT
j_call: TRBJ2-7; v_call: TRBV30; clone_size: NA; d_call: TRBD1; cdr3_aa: CAWSRDRGNEQYF; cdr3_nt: TGTGCCTGGAGTCGGGACAGGGGCAACGAGCAGTACTTC
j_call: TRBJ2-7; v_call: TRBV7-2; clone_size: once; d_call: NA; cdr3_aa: CASSVTGSSYEQYF; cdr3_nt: TGTGCCAGCAGCGTTACAGGAAGCTCCTACGAGCAGTACTTC
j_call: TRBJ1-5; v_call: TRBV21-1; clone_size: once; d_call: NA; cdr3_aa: CASKRDRGYRGNQPQHF; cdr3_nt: TGTGCCAGCAAAAGGGACAGGGGGTATCGGGGCAATCAGCCCCAGCATTTT
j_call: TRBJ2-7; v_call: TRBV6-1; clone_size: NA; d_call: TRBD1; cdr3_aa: CASSDRDRLNEQYF; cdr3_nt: TGTGCCAGCAGTGACCGGGACAGGTTGAACGAGCAGTACTTC
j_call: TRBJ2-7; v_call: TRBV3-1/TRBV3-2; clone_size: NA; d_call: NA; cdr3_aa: CASSQVLRDPTF; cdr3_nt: TGTGCCAGCAGCCAAGTCCTCCGGGATCCGACATTC
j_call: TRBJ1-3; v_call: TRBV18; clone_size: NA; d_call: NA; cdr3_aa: CASSPRVGSGNTIYF; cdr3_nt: TGTGCCAGCTCACCTCGGGTTGGCTCTGGAAACACCATATATTTT
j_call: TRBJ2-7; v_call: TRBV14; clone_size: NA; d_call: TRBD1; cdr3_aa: CASSQEFGTGDYEQYF; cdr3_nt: TGTGCCAGCAGCCAAGAGTTCGGTACAGGGGACTACGAGCAGTACTTC
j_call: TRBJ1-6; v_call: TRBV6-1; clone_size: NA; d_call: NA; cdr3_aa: CASRTQSTNSPLHF; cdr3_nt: TGTGCCAGCAGGACACAGTCCACGAATTCACCCCTCCACTTT
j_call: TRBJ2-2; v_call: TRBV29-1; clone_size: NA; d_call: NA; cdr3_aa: CSVYRDTGELFF; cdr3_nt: TGCAGCGTTTACCGGGACACCGGGGAGCTGTTTTTT
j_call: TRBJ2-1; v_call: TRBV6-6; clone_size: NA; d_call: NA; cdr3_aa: CASSPRGYNEQFF; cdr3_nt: TGTGCCAGCAGCCCCAGGGGCTACAATGAGCAGTTCTTC
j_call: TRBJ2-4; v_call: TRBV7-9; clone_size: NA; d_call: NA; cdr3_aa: CASSSQIFTTKNIQYF; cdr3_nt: TGTGCCAGCAGCTCACAGATTTTCACGACCAAAAACATTCAGTACTTC
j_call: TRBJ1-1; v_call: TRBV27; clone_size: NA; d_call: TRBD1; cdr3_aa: CASSRTGGTEAFF; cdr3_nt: TGTGCCAGCAGTCGGACAGGGGGCACTGAAGCTTTCTTT
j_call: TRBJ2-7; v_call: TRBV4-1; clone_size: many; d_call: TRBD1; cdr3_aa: CASSQDQDRAREQYF; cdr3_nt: TGCGCCAGCAGCCAAGATCAGGACAGGGCGCGCGAGCAGTACTTC
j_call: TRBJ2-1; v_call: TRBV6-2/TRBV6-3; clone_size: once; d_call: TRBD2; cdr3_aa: CASSWTPSAGGGEQFF; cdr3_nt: TGTGCCAGCAGTTGGACTCCGTCAGCGGGAGGGGGTGAGCAGTTCTTC
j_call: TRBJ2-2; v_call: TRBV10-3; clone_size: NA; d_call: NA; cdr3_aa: CAISDSTGELFF; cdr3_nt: TGTGCCATCAGTGATAGCACCGGGGAGCTGTTTTTT
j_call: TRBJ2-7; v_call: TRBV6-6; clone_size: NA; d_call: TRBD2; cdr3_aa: CASSQPGLAGREQYF; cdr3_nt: TGTGCCAGCAGTCAACCGGGACTAGCGGGGCGCGAGCAGTACTTC
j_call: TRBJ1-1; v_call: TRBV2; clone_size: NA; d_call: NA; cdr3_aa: CASSAEDTEAFF; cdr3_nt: TGTGCCAGCAGTGCAGAGGACACTGAAGCTTTCTTT
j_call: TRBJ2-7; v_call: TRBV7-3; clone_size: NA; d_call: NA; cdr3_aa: CASSLTGEGEQYF; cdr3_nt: TGTGCCAGCAGCTTAACCGGGGAAGGCGAGCAGTACTTC
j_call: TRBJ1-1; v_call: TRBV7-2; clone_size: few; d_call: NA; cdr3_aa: CASSLERPPNTEAFF; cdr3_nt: TGTGCCAGCAGCTTAGAGCGGCCACCTAACACTGAAGCTTTCTTT
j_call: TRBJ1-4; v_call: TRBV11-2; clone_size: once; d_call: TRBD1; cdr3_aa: CASSFRRDRSNEKLFF; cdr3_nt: TGTGCCAGCAGCTTCCGTCGGGACAGGTCTAATGAAAAACTGTTTTTT
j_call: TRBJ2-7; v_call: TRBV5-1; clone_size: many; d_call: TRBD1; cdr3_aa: CASSYGTGAGMGRSEQYF; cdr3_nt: TGCGCCAGCAGCTACGGGACAGGGGCGGGCATGGGCAGGTCCGAGCAGTACTTC